This record covers a single T cell receptor beta chain. Which antigen it targets is not known. Qualities for individual bases were not recorded, and no much larger clone is one base off. Using the deep immunoSEQ assay, multiplex PCR amplified TCR CDR3 regions from genomic DNA. Extracted genomic DNA from each cell subset was distributed evenly across all wells of several immunoSEQ 96-well plates, and each plate was treated as a replicate. Each replicate PCR for sorted subsets received roughly 0.2 ug genomic DNA, equal to roughly 33,000 T cell genomes. Purified libraries were quantified with a Qubit 3.0 fluorometer, sized on a Bioanalyzer 2100, and re-quantified with the KAPA Library Quantification kit. A separate single-read 150-cycle Illumina NextSeq 550 flow cell was used to sequence each immunoSEQ 96-well plate. Under the source paper's analysis protocol: Because the immunoSEQ output held only junctional sequences and lacked quality scores, the filtering could not match the filtering applied to full-length reads. Sequences were annotated with PyIR, a Python wrapper for IgBLAST v1.9, using IMGT germline references to assign V/J genes and CDR3. Reads were filtered out if the reads had weak V/J assignments (E-value above 1e-6), no CDR3, stop codons, out-of-frame junctions, or ambiguous translated residues. A V3J clonotype was defined by an identical inferred V gene, J gene, and CDR3 amino acid sequence. Percentage overlap between repertoires was calculated by dividing the number of shared unique clonotypes by the size of the smaller repertoire. Richness of each repertoire was evaluated using RTK rarefaction, the Chao1 estimator, and Recon v2.1 estimates of unobserved clonotypes. Generation probabilities were computed with OLGA for all TCRbeta clonotypes obtained by the gDNA method from several donors. Here the immuneACCESS table is served through TCRdb, limited to in-frame sequences with V and J called. Missing clones are a known gap in these copies; in checked studies unresolved V genes cover under half, and the rest lacks a known reason. Clone size and the V and J calls come from that table; the DNA yielded D and trimming. This sample is represented by over 2 million clones; about 90% of them were singletons. More than 0.35% of the sample is in the top ten clones.

The source of the sample is a study of shared clonotypes between healthy human individuals (dated by TCRdb to 2018 to 2021). Background for the entire study: The cohort comprised a couple of women and a few men aged 18 to 49 years. For each donor, CD4 naive and CD4 memory were each given three plates, CD8 naive was given two plates, and CD8 memory was given one plate. Different laboratories and diverse techniques were used to prepare libraries and sequence TCR repertoires, to increase sequencing depth and limit assay-specific biases. The study deeply sequenced blood TCR repertoires of five healthy adults to estimate repertoire size and the extent of clonotype sharing between individuals. Leukapheresis yielded between about 0.94 and 8.9 billion PBMCs per donor. Broader findings and caveats from the paper: Naive subsets generally had larger estimated clonotype richness than memory subsets. Incomplete sequencing was indicated by rarefaction of sorted-subset datasets, despite the large sequencing depth. Compared with non-shared clonotypes, the clonotypes found in all four sorted-subset donors had higher generation probabilities. The small number of donors limited the genetic and exposure-history diversity represented. Approximately 5% of naive CD4, 3.5% of naive CD8, approximately 2% of memory CD4, and around 0.42% of memory CD8 clonotypes were shared across a few donors. Pairwise subsampling indicated that sequencing depth was expected to affect the degree of clonotype sharing among donors. Sampling was restricted to blood, and TCR repertoires in tissues likely differ from the TCR repertoires found in blood.

The donors were healthy, HIV-negative adults with no recently reported acute infections or vaccinations. All donors were Caucasian adults living in Nashville, Tennessee, USA. CD4+ T cells were enriched by magnetic negative selection, after which naive cells were positively selected on CD45RA and the negative fraction was taken as the memory subset. After blood collection by leukapheresis, PBMCs were isolated using Ficoll-Histopaque density gradient centrifugation and then cryopreserved in the vapor phase of liquid nitrogen. Analytical flow cytometry was used to check the purity and quantity of every magnetically sorted T cell population. Each sorted fraction had its genomic DNA isolated and then quantified by UV absorbance on a Nanodrop 2000c. The cysteine opens and the phenylalanine closes a CDR3 of 15 amino acids. Only the CDR3 part of the read is kept: 45 bases, read in frame from the first base. Trimming costs V 0 bases and J 0 bases, and their ends lie 7 bases apart. CDR1 and CDR2 are read off the germline V gene as MGHRA and YSYEKL.

The specimen was naive CD4+ T cells from PBMCs. What this sample's cell subset or site label stands for: CD45RA+ positively selected. This receptor was obtained from a man between 18 and 35 years old in good health. Some clones in this sample may be carry-over from other donors' samples. The V and J segments used are TRBV4-1 and TRBJ2-3; no D segment can be confidently identified. The DNA sequence is given as TGCGCCAGCAGCCAAGACAGCTATAGCACAGATACGCAGTATTTT. Protein translation: CASSQDSYSTDTQYF.